This entry lists 27 T cell receptor beta chains sequenced from one sample in a study of blood T cell repertoires in COVID-19 (dated by TCRdb to 2019 to 2021). Library preparation used the immunoSEQ multiplex PCR assay. In its TCRdb copy, this immuneACCESS table keeps in-frame sequences only and misses some clones. Where compared with another copy, unresolved V genes explain less than half of these, and the others have no known cause. In all, the sample holds approximately 170,000 clones, and approximately 84% of those were seen once. The biggest ten clones account for less than 3.5% of the sample. Source material: peripheral blood. These receptors originate from a woman aged 80 or over with COVID-19, enrolled during active disease.

The chain joins TRBV27 to TRBJ2-5; 8 positions match TRBD1. V was pared by 3 bases and J by 5 bases, with 5 bases of the junction left unmatched. Germline CDR1 and CDR2: MNHEY and SMNVEV (reference sequence). CDR3 length equals 14 residues. The CDR3 coding sequence is TGTGCCAGCAGTTTTTGGACAGGGTCGGAGACCCAGTACTTC. Amino acids: CASSFWTGSETQYF.

The chain uses TRBV28 and TRBJ2-2; 9 bases are a match to TRBD1. CDR1 is MDHEN, CDR2 SYDVKM, per germline. CDR3 length: 14 amino acids. Germline trimming cut 7 bases from V and 5 bases from J; bases unmatched to any gene: 5. CDR3 sequence reads: CASTRTGVTGELFF. CDR3 DNA: TGTGCCAGCACCCGGACAGGGGTAACCGGGGAGCTGTTTTTT.

V and J are TRBV13 and TRBJ2-1; 8 bases fit TRBD2. The J segment lost 2 bases and the V segment lost 5 bases, leaving 5 bases of the junction unmatched. The CDR3 consists of 15 residues. Germline CDR1 reads PRHDT; CDR2 reads FYEKMQ (reference sequence). The CDR3 protein is CASSDISGTYNEQFF. CDR3 sequence (DNA): TGTGCCAGCAGCGACATTAGCGGGACCTACAATGAGCAGTTCTTC.

The rearrangement joins TRBV6-6 to TRBJ1-5; D call uncertain. Germline V gene lookup returns CDR1 MNHNY and CDR2 SVGAGI (reference sequence). The CDR3 covers 14 residues. Trimming left V 3 bases short and J 5 bases short, with 11 bases between. The CDR3 bases are TGTGCCAGCAGTTATGAATTCGGGGATCAGCCCCAGCATTTT. Amino acids: CASSYEFGDQPQHF.

The gene calls are TRBV29-1 and TRBJ2-5; the D gene is possibly TRBD2 (6 bases). This CDR3 region has 15 residues. Germline CDR1 and CDR2: SQVTM and ANQGSEA. V lost 8 bases and J 4 bases, leaving 23 bases between the germline ends. DNA of the CDR3: TGCAGCACCACAGAGTGGGACGGGGGAGGAGAGACCCAGTACTTC. Translation: CSTTEWDGGGETQYF.

V is TRBV2 and J is TRBJ2-3; 11 nucleotides match TRBD2. This CDR3 has 14 amino acids. V gave up 6 bases and J gave up 7 bases; unmatched junction bases: 6. Germline V gene lookup returns CDR1 SNHLY and CDR2 FYNNEI. The CDR3 DNA reads as TGTGCCAGCAGAACTAGCGGGAGTTCGAATACGCAGTATTTT. This encodes CASRTSGSSNTQYF.

This chain connects TRBV24-1 to TRBJ2-5; 7 positions agree with TRBD1. This CDR3 spans 14 amino acids. CDR1 is KGHDR and CDR2 is SFDVKD in the germline V gene. V shed 4 bases and J 5 bases; nucleotides not matched to a gene: 6. The CDR3 DNA sequence: TGTGCCACCAGTGAAGGGGGCGCTTGGGAGACCCAGTACTTC. It translates to CATSEGGAWETQYF.

CDR3 sequence: CASSRTGLGSNQPQHF. CDR3 coding DNA: TGTGCCAGCTCACGCACAGGGTTAGGGAGCAATCAGCCCCAGCATTTT. The gene calls are TRBV18 and TRBJ1-5, with D possibly being TRBD1 (6 bases). The CDR3 runs to 16 residues. The germline V and J ends were trimmed by 4 bases and 1 base, with 14 bases remaining between them. In germline, CDR1 is KGHSH, CDR2 LQKENI.

The V call is TRBV24-1, the J call TRBJ2-3; TRBD2 matches 11 bases. The trim removed 3 bases at V and 7 bases at J, leaving 8 bases unmatched. This CDR3 comprises 16 residues. Germline V gene data show CDR1 as KGHDR and CDR2 as SFDVKD. This CDR3 reads CATSDPGLAEYNTQYF. CDR3 coding DNA: TGTGCCACCAGTGATCCGGGACTAGCGGAGTATAATACGCAGTATTTT.

This clone occurred once. The rearrangement links TRBV2 to TRBJ1-2, with 9 bases fitting TRBD1. The CDR3 is made up of 14 amino acids. With 8 bases clipped from V and 4 bases from J, the junction kept 8 bases outside the gene matches. Germline lookup yields CDR1 SNHLY and CDR2 FYNNEI. CDR3 bases: TGTGCCAGCGCATCGACAGGGGGGGCCTATGGCTACACCTTC. Translating gives CASASTGGAYGYTF.

The chain joins TRBV2 to TRBJ1-5, with 7 bases fitting TRBD1. Trimming cost V 10 bases and J 11 bases; bases outside gene matches: 14. CDR3 length: 13 residues. From germline, CDR1 is SNHLY and CDR2 FYNNEI. The CDR3 DNA follows: TGTGCCACCAAAGGGACAGCATCGGGTTCCCAGCATTTT. Translating it yields CATKGTASGSQHF. The full variable domain, in which reference TRBV2 and TRBJ1-5 provide the parts outside the CDR3, is EPEVTQTPSHQVTQMGQEVILRCVPISNHLYFYWYRQILGQKVEFLVSFYNNEISEKSEIFDDQFSVERPDGSNFTLKIRSTKLEDSAMYFCATKGTASGSQHFGDGTRLSIL.

The gene calls are TRBV12-3 or TRBV12-4 and TRBJ2-1; a possible D gene is TRBD2 (5 bases). The CDR3 spans 13 residues. The V and J ends lost 3 bases and 8 bases respectively, with 11 bases between them. The CDR3 coding sequence is TGTGCCAGCAGTTTTGTTCGGCGGGATGAGCAGTTCTTC. Protein product: CASSFVRRDEQFF.

This chain joins TRBV7-2 and TRBJ2-6; D gene ambiguous. The V end lost 6 bases, the J end lost 0 bases, and 18 bases lay between the germline ends. Germline loops: CDR1 SGHTA, CDR2 FQGNSA. The CDR3 spans 18 residues. CDR3 coding DNA: TGTGCCAGCAGGCGGATGAACCACCACCTCTCTGGGGCCAACGTCCTGACTTTC. Its translation: CASRRMNHHLSGANVLTF. Supplemented by reference TRBV7-2 and TRBJ2-6, the full variable domain reads GAGVSQSPSNKVTEKGKDVELRCDPISGHTALYWYRQSLGQGLEFLIYFQGNSAPDKSGLPSDRFSAERTGGSVSTLTIQRTQQEDSAVYLCASRRMNHHLSGANVLTFGAGSRLTVL.

The V call is TRBV5-1, the J call TRBJ1-3; 7 bases match TRBD1. Trimming at V came to 0 bases and at J to 3 bases, leaving 6 bases not matched to a gene. This CDR3 is 16 amino acids long. The germline V gene has CDR1 SGHRS and CDR2 YFSETQ. The DNA of the CDR3 is TGCGCCAGCAGCTTGGGGGCAGGGGGAGATGGAAACACCATATATTTT. This sequence encodes CASSLGAGGDGNTIYF.

Note on this clone: The same CDR3 is also encoded by other DNA sequences in this sample. The rearrangement joins TRBV18 to TRBJ2-7; 8 positions match TRBD1. Germline values: CDR1 KGHSH, CDR2 LQKENI. The trim removed 6 bases at V and 3 bases at J, leaving 4 bases unmatched. The CDR3 is 13 amino acids. The CDR3 region is CASSHTGGYEQYF. As DNA, the CDR3 is TGTGCCAGCTCGCATACAGGGGGCTACGAGCAGTACTTC.

V is TRBV3-1 (or the pseudogene TRBV3-2) and J is TRBJ2-2; 10 bases are shared with TRBD2. There are 17 residues in the CDR3. Germline CDR1 reads LGHDT; CDR2 reads YNNKEL (reference sequence). With 0 bases clipped from V and 5 bases from J, the junction kept 6 bases outside the gene matches. For the CDR3, the DNA is TGTGCCAGCAGCCAAGAGACTGGTAGCGGGAGGACCGGGGAGCTGTTTTTT. This translates into CASSQETGSGRTGELFF.

The rearrangement links TRBV4-1 to TRBJ2-5; D call uncertain. Germline V lookup: CDR1 MGHRA, CDR2 YSYEKL. The V end was cut by 1 base, the J end by 2 bases, with 14 bases between. CDR3 length equals 16 residues. Here the CDR3 reads CASSQGRFTAQETQYF. The CDR3 region has the DNA TGCGCCAGCAGCCAAGGCAGGTTTACAGCTCAAGAGACCCAGTACTTC.

The rearrangement joins TRBV27 to TRBJ1-1; D uncertain. Germline V gives CDR1 MNHEY, CDR2 SMNVEV (reference sequence). The CDR3 runs to 14 residues. The germline V and J ends were trimmed by 2 bases and 3 bases, with 10 bases remaining between them. CDR3 sequence reads: CASSLRGWDTEAFF. CDR3 coding DNA: TGTGCCAGCAGTTTAAGAGGGTGGGACACTGAAGCTTTCTTT.

This sequence joins TRBV28 and TRBJ2-1; D might be TRBD1 (6 bases). The V end was cut by 3 bases, the J end by 4 bases, with 7 bases between. The CDR3 totals 13 residues. Per germline, CDR1 MDHEN and CDR2 SYDVKM. Here the CDR3 DNA reads TGTGCCAGCAGTTTTACAGGGTACAATGAGCAGTTCTTC. Amino acid sequence: CASSFTGYNEQFF. Using reference TRBV28 and TRBJ2-1 for the parts outside the CDR3, the full variable domain is DVKVTQSSRYLVKRTGEKVFLECVQDMDHENMFWYRQDPGLGLRLIYFSYDVKMKEKGDIPEGYSVSREKKERFSLILESASTNQTSMYLCASSFTGYNEQFFGPGTRLTVL.

The rearrangement joins TRBV27 to TRBJ1-5, with 8 bases lining up with TRBD1. CDR1 MNHEY and CDR2 SMNVEV come from the germline V gene (reference sequence). The junction had 10 bases not matched to a gene; V was cut back by 5 bases and J by 7 bases. CDR3 length: 15 residues. The CDR3 region is CASSPYSGGGQPQHF. CDR3 sequence (DNA): TGTGCCAGCAGTCCCTACTCAGGGGGCGGGCAGCCCCAGCATTTT.

This clone was seen a single time. V and J are TRBV27 and TRBJ1-1; tentatively, D is TRBD1 (6 bases). This CDR3 has 16 amino acids. CDR1 is MNHEY, CDR2 SMNVEV, per germline (reference sequence). Trimming left V 0 bases short and J 5 bases short, with 16 bases between. The chain's CDR3 is CASSLSPWQGNTEAFF. In nucleotides, the CDR3 is TGTGCCAGCAGTTTATCCCCCTGGCAGGGGAATACTGAAGCTTTCTTT.

The chain couples TRBV7-9 to TRBJ1-2; unclear D gene. This CDR3 is 16 amino acids long. Germline CDR1 and CDR2: SEHNR and FQNEAQ (reference sequence). Trimming removed 3 bases at V and 7 bases at J, with 21 bases between. The CDR3 DNA reads TGTGCCAGCAGCTTGGAGGGAGGCAGAATATTGACTGGCTACACCTTC. Translating it yields CASSLEGGRILTGYTF.

The CDR3 DNA is TGTGCCAGCAGTTCCGTAGGGGGCGCCTGGTACGAGCAGTACTTC. This translates into CASSSVGGAWYEQYF. The chain employs TRBV6-5 and TRBJ2-7; 7 bases agree with TRBD1. Germline-derived CDR1 and CDR2 are MNHEY and SVGAGI. V dropped 4 bases and J dropped 4; count of bases not matched to a gene: 10. The length of the CDR3 is 15 residues.

The chain is built from TRBV23-1 and TRBJ1-4, with 8 bases identical to TRBD1. TRBV23-1 is known as an ORF, though its function is uncertain. This CDR3 is 17 amino acids long. With V trimmed by 10 bases and J by 2 bases, 15 bases remained unmatched. Here the CDR3 DNA reads TGCGCCACCAGATCCCCCAGGGGGCGCGGGACTAATGAAAAACTGTTTTTT. Protein product: CATRSPRGRGTNEKLFF.

V usage is TRBV7-2 and J usage is TRBJ2-7; TRBD2 aligns across 8 bases. The V and J ends lost 2 bases and 0 bases, in that order; junction bases with no gene match: 3. The length of the CDR3 is 15 residues. The germline CDR1 and CDR2 sequences are SGHTA and FQGNSA. The CDR3 is CASSLTSGYSYEQYF. The CDR3 region has the DNA TGTGCCAGCAGCTTAACTAGCGGATACTCCTACGAGCAGTACTTC.

V and J are TRBV5-1 and TRBJ1-3; 8 nucleotides line up with TRBD1. Germline trimming cut 1 base from V and 0 bases from J; bases unmatched to any gene: 3. The CDR3 loop spans 16 amino acids. Germline-derived CDR1 and CDR2 are SGHRS and YFSETQ. This CDR3 reads CASSLSDRGSGNTIYF. Here the CDR3 DNA reads TGCGCCAGCAGCTTGAGTGACAGGGGCTCTGGAAACACCATATATTTT.

As DNA, the CDR3 is TGTGCCAGCTCACCACTTCCGAGTGCTAATGAAAAACTGTTTTTT. Its protein product is CASSPLPSANEKLFF. The rearrangement joins TRBV18 to TRBJ1-4; D gene ambiguous. Germline-derived CDR1 and CDR2 are KGHSH and LQKENI. The CDR3 sequence is 15 residues long. Trimming took 1 base from V and 3 from J, leaving 9 bases between them.